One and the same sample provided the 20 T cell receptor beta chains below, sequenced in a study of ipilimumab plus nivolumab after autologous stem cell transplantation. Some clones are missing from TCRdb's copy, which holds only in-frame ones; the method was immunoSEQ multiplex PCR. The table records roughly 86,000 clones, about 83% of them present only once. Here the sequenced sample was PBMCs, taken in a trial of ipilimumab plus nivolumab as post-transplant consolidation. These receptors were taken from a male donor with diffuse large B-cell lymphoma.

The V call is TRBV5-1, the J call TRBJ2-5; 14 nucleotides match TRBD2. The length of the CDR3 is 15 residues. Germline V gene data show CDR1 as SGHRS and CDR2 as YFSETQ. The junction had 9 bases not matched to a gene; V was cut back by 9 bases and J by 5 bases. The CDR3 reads CATGLAGGDVETQYF. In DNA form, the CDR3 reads TGCGCCACCGGACTAGCGGGGGGCGACGTGGAGACCCAGTACTTC.

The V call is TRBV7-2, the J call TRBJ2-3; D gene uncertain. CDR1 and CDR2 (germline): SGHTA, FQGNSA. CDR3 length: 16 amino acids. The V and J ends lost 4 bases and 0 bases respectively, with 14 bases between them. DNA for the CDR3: TGTGCCAGCAGCTCCCGACTCTTCGTAAGCACAGATACGCAGTATTTT. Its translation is CASSSRLFVSTDTQYF.

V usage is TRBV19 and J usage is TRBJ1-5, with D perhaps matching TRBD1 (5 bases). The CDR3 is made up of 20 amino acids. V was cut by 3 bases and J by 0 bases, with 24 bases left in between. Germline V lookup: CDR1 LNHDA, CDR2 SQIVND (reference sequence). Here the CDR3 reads CASSIGGKMDSWNSNQPQHF. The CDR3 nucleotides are TGTGCCAGTAGTATCGGGGGTAAAATGGATAGTTGGAATAGCAATCAGCCCCAGCATTTT.

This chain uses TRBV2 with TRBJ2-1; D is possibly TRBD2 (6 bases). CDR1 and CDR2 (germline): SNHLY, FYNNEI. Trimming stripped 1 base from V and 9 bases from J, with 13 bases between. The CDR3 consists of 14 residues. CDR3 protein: CASSEEMRGGEQFF. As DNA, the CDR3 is TGTGCCAGCAGTGAAGAGATGAGGGGAGGTGAGCAGTTCTTC. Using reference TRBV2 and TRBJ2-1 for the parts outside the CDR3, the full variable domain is EPEVTQTPSHQVTQMGQEVILRCVPISNHLYFYWYRQILGQKVEFLVSFYNNEISEKSEIFDDQFSVERPDGSNFTLKIRSTKLEDSAMYFCASSEEMRGGEQFFGPGTRLTVL.

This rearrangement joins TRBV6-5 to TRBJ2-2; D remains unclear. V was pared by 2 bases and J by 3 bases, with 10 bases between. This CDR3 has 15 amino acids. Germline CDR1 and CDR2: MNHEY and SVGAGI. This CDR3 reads CASSYGQTDTGELFF. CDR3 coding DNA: TGTGCCAGCAGTTACGGGCAGACCGACACCGGGGAGCTGTTTTTT.

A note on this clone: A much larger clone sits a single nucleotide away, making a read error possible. CDR3 nucleotide sequence: TGTGCCAGCAGCTTTTCGAACCTATCCTCGTACGAGCAGTACTTC. Translated: CASSFSNLSSYEQYF. This chain links TRBV11-2 with TRBJ2-7; D gene unclear. V gave up 3 bases and J gave up 4 bases, with 16 bases separating them. The CDR3 length is 15 residues. The germline gives CDR1 SGHAT, CDR2 FQNNGV.

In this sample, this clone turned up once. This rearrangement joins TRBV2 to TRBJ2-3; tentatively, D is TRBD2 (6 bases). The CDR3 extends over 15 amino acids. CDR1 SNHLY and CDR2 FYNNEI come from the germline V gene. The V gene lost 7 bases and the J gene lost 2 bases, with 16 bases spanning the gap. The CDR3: CASTRTGGNTDTQYF. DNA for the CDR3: TGTGCCAGCACGCGAACCGGGGGTAACACAGATACGCAGTATTTT.

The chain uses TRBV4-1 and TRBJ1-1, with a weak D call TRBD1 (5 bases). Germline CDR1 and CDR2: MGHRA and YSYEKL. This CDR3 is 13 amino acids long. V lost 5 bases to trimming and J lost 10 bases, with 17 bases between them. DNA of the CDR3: TGCGCCAGCAGCGTAGACAGTGTAAGTGCAGCTTTCTTT. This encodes CASSVDSVSAAFF.

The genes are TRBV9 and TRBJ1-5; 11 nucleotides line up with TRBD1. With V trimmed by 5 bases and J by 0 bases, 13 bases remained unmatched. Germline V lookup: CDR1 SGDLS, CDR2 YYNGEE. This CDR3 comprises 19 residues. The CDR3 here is CASRLRPGQGVYSNQPQHF. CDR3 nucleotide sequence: TGTGCCAGCAGACTCAGACCGGGACAGGGGGTATATAGCAATCAGCCCCAGCATTTT.

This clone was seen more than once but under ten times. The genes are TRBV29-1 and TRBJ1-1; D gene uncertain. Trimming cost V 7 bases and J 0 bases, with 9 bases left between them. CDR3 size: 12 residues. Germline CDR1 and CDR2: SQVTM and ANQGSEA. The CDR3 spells CSAQTMNTEAFF. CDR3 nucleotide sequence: TGCAGCGCGCAGACTATGAACACTGAAGCTTTCTTT. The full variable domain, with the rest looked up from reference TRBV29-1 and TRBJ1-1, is SAVISQKPSRDICQRGTSLTIQCQVDSQVTMMFWYRQQPGQSLTLIATANQGSEATYESGFVIDKFPISRPNLTFSTLTVSNMSPEDSSIYLCSAQTMNTEAFFGQGTRLTVV.

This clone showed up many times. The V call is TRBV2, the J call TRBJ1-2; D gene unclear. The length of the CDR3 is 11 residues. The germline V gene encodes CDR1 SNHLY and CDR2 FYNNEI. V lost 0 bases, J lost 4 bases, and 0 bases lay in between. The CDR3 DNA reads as TGTGCCAGCAGTGAAGCCTATGGCTACACCTTC. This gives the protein CASSEAYGYTF.

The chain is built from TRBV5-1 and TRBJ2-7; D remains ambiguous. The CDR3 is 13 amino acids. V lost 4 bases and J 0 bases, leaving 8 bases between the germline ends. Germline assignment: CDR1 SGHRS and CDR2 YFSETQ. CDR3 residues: CASSDLTSYEQYF. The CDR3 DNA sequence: TGCGCCAGCAGCGACCTGACCTCCTACGAGCAGTACTTC. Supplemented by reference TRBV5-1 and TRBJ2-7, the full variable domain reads KAGVTQTPRYLIKTRGQQVTLSCSPISGHRSVSWYQQTPGQGLQFLFEYFSETQRNKGNFPGRFSGRQFSNSRSEMNVSTLELGDSALYLCASSDLTSYEQYFGPGTRLTVT.

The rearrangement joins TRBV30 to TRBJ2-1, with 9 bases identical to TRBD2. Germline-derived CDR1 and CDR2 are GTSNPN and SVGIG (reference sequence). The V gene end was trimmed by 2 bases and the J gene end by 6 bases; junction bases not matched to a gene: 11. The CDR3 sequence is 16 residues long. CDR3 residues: CAWSIRRGGYPNEQFF. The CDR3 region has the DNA TGTGCCTGGAGTATTAGGCGGGGGGGATACCCCAATGAGCAGTTCTTC.

The DNA of the CDR3 is TGCGCCAGCAGCCATCCTCGTAGGGCTAGCGGGGCACTCTCCTACAATGAGCAGTTCTTC. Translating gives CASSHPRRASGALSYNEQFF. V gene TRBV4-1 combines with J gene TRBJ2-1; TRBD2 matches 9 bases. Germline V gene sequence: CDR1 MGHRA, CDR2 YSYEKL. V was pared by 3 bases and J by 0 bases, with 15 bases of the junction left unmatched. This CDR3 contains 20 residues.

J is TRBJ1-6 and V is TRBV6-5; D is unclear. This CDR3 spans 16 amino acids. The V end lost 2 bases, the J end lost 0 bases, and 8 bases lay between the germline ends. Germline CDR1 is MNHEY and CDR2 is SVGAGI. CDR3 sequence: CASSYKASSYNSPLHF. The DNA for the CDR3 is TGTGCCAGCAGTTACAAGGCAAGCTCCTATAATTCACCCCTCCACTTT.

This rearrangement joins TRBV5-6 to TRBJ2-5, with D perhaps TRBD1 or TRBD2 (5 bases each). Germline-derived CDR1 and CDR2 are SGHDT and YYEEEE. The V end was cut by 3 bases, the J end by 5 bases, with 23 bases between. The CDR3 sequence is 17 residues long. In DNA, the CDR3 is TGTGCCAGCAGCTCCATTTTATCCGGGACCCCTGGCGAGACCCAGTACTTC. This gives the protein CASSSILSGTPGETQYF.

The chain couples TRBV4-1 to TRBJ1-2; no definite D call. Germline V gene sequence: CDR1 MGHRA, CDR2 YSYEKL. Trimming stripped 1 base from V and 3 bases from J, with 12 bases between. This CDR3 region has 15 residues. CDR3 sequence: CASSQVTLGDYGYTF. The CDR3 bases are TGCGCCAGCAGCCAAGTAACACTAGGTGACTATGGCTACACCTTC.

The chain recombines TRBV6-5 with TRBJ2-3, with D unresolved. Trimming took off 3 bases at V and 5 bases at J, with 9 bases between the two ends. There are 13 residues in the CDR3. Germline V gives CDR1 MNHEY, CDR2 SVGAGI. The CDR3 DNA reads TGTGCCAGCAGTTATAAAACCCGAGATACGCAGTATTTT. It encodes CASSYKTRDTQYF.

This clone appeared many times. The CDR3 DNA follows: TGTGCCAGCAGCGTAGAGAGCACAGATACGCAGTATTTT. Encoded protein: CASSVESTDTQYF. The chain couples TRBV9 to TRBJ2-3; D is unresolved. Trimming removed 0 bases at V and 0 bases at J, with 2 bases between. Germline V lookup: CDR1 SGDLS, CDR2 YYNGEE. The CDR3 extends over 13 amino acids. Full variable domain (rest looked up from reference TRBV9 and TRBJ2-3): DSGVTQTPKHLITATGQRVTLRCSPRSGDLSVYWYQQSLDQGLQFLIQYYNGEERAKGNILERFSAQQFPDLHSELNLSSLELGDSALYFCASSVESTDTQYFGPGTRLTVL.

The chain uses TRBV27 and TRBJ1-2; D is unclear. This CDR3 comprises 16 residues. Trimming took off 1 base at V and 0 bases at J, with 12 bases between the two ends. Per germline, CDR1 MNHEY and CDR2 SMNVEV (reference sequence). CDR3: CASSLYPDTSNYGYTF. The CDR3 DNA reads TGTGCCAGCAGTTTATATCCTGACACCTCTAACTATGGCTACACCTTC.